The clone carrying this T cell receptor (beta chain) was seen at least ten times. The sample comes from a study of human T cells and chemical hapten exposure. V lost 6 bases, J lost 2 bases, and 4 bases stayed unmatched. Germline assignment: CDR1 MNHEY and CDR2 SVGAGI. There are 15 residues in the CDR3. TCRdb reprocessed the RACE reads with MiXCR, giving one entry per CDR3 protein. The sample lists some 59,000 distinct CDR3 sequences, around 11% occurring once. Time point described: pre-sensitization, week 0. Treatment noted: therapeutic diphenylcyclopropenone sensitization with weekly scalp DPC. The specimen comprised whole blood, sampled in connection with sensitization to the hapten diphenylcyclopropenone (DPC). The origin of this receptor is a woman in her 40s with alopecia areata. Some clones in this sample may be carry-over from other donors' samples. This chain connects TRBV6-5 to TRBJ2-3; 11 nucleotides line up with TRBD1. The CDR3 DNA follows: TGTGCCAGCAGACGCGGACAGGGGGCCACAGATACGCAGTATTTT. Its protein is CASRRGQGATDTQYF.